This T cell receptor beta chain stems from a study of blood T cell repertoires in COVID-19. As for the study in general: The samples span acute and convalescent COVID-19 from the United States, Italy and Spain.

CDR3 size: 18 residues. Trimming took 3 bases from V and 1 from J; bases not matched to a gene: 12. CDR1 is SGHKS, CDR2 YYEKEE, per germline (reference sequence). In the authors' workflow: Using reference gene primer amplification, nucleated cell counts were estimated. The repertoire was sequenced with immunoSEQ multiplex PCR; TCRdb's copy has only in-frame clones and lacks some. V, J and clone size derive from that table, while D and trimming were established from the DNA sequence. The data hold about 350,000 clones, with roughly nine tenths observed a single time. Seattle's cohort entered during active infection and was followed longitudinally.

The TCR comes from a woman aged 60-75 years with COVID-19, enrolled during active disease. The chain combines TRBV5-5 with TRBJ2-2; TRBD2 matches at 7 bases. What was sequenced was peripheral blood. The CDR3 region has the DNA TGTGCCAGCAGCTCTGGGGGGACGACTAGCCTGAACACCGGGGAGCTGTTTTTT. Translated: CASSSGGTTSLNTGELFF.